The source of this TCR beta chain is a study of blood T cell repertoires in COVID-19. Study summary: Both acute and convalescent COVID-19 samples were obtained from the United States, Italy and Spain. Nucleic acid was either cDNA or gDNA, and it came from T cells, B-cell-depleted T cells, or PBMCs.

Germline CDR1 is SGHTA and CDR2 is FQGTGA. The CDR3 consists of 18 residues. V dropped 0 bases and J dropped 7 bases, with 22 bases sitting between them. Authors' data handling: Reference gene primers were amplified, and this amplification served to estimate nucleated cell counts. Profiling relied on immunoSEQ multiplex PCR, and the TCRdb table lists in-frame clones only, not all of them. V, J and clone size derive from that table, while D and trimming were established from the DNA sequence. The table records approximately 280,000 clones, around nine tenths of them present only once. The genes are TRBV7-3 and TRBJ2-1; the D gene is possibly TRBD2 (7 bases). The origin of this receptor is a man between 40 and 49 years old with acute or convalescent COVID-19. The specimen was peripheral blood. DNA of the CDR3: TGTGCCAGCAGCTTAACGTTCGCGGGGGCCCAAATTACTAATGAGCAGTTCTTC. It codes for CASSLTFAGAQITNEQFF. Full variable domain (missing parts from reference TRBV7-3 and TRBJ2-1): GAGVSQTPSNKVTEKGKYVELRCDPISGHTALYWYRQSLGQGPEFLIYFQGTGAADDSGLPNDRFFAVRPEGSVSTLKIQRTERGDSAVYLCASSLTFAGAQITNEQFFGPGTRLTVL.